What follows is one TCR beta chain and its context. Its antigen remains unidentified. This sample was taken from a study of shared clonotypes between healthy human individuals. Libraries were prepared by immunoSEQ multiplex PCR; TCRdb keeps only in-frame clonotypes and omits some of them. The sample yields millions of clones, 85% to 95% seen once. The study, taken as a whole, reports: Few donors restricted represented genetic and exposure-history diversity.

The germline gives CDR1 SGHAT, CDR2 FQNNGV. V lost 8 bases and J lost 5; bases outside the gene matches: 12. The CDR3 has 15 residues. The chain recombines TRBV11-2 with TRBJ2-7, with 10 bases aligning to TRBD2. Sequenced input: naive CD4+ T cells sorted from blood. Specified subset: CD45RA+ positively selected. The receptor was isolated from a man between 18 and 35 years old in good health. The CDR3 DNA reads TGTGCCAGCCAAAGTAGAGCGGGAGGGTGGGACGAGCAGTACTTC. It specifies CASQSRAGGWDEQYF.